One and the same sample provided the 18 T cell receptor beta chains below, sequenced in a study of blood T cell repertoires in COVID-19. Sequenced by immunoSEQ multiplex PCR; TCRdb stores in-frame clones only, minus some. This repertoire shows roughly 200,000 clones, roughly 88% found once; its top ten account for 6% to 7%. Sequenced material: peripheral blood. The receptors stem from a middle-aged woman with COVID-19, enrolled during active disease.

The V gene is TRBV5-1, the J gene TRBJ2-1; TRBD1 might be the D (5 bases). The germline CDR1 and CDR2 sequences are SGHRS and YFSETQ. The CDR3 is made up of 11 amino acids. Trimming took off 9 bases at V and 8 bases at J, with 12 bases between the two ends. This CDR3 is CAIQWGDEQFF. DNA for the CDR3: TGCGCCATCCAGTGGGGCGATGAGCAGTTCTTC.

The chain joins TRBV10-3 to TRBJ2-5, with 8 bases matching TRBD1. The CDR3 sequence is 14 residues long. V lost 3 bases to trimming and J lost 2 bases; unmatched junction nucleotides: 2. Germline-derived CDR1 and CDR2 are ENHRY and SYGVKD. Written as DNA, the CDR3 is TGTGCCATCAGTGACAGGGGGCCTCAAGAGACCCAGTACTTC. Its translation: CAISDRGPQETQYF.

V gene TRBV11-2 combines with J gene TRBJ2-1; 12 bases are a match to TRBD2. The CDR3 loop spans 15 amino acids. Germline V lookup: CDR1 SGHAT, CDR2 FQNNGV. V lost 4 bases, J lost 6 bases, and 4 bases stayed unmatched. The CDR3 spells CASSYRTSGVNEQFF. In DNA form, the CDR3 reads TGTGCCAGCAGCTATCGGACTAGCGGGGTCAATGAGCAGTTCTTC. The variable domain in full, with the rest retrieved from reference TRBV11-2 and TRBJ2-1, is EAGVAQSPRYKIIEKRQSVAFWCNPISGHATLYWYQQILGQGPKLLIQFQNNGVVDDSQLPKDRFSAERLKGVDSTLKIQPAKLEDSAVYLCASSYRTSGVNEQFFGPGTRLTVL.

The V gene is TRBV20-1, the J gene TRBJ2-1; TRBD2 is a possible D gene (5 bases). Trimming took off 3 bases at V and 6 bases at J, with 9 bases between the two ends. Germline loops: CDR1 DFQATT, CDR2 SNEGSKA (reference sequence). CDR3 length equals 12 residues. This CDR3 is CSASSVPNEQFF. The CDR3 DNA reads TGCAGTGCTAGTAGCGTCCCCAATGAGCAGTTCTTC.

The rearrangement links TRBV4-1 to TRBJ1-1; TRBD1 is a possible D gene (5 bases). This CDR3 region has 15 residues. The V gene lost 2 bases and the J gene lost 1 base, with 11 bases spanning the gap. The germline V gene has CDR1 MGHRA and CDR2 YSYEKL. The CDR3 protein is CASSQLGEGNTEAFF. DNA of the CDR3: TGCGCCAGCAGCCAACTGGGGGAGGGGAACACTGAAGCTTTCTTT.

This clone was seen more than once but under ten times. J is TRBJ2-5 and V is TRBV5-1; 9 bases are a match to TRBD1. The germline V gene has CDR1 SGHRS and CDR2 YFSETQ. V was clipped by 4 bases and J by 5 bases; unmatched bases: 3. The CDR3 totals 13 residues. DNA for the CDR3: TGCGCCAGCAGCGTGGGGACAGGGGAGACCCAGTACTTC. Translated: CASSVGTGETQYF.

This rearrangement joins TRBV11-3 to TRBJ1-1; 9 bases map to TRBD1. Unmatched junction bases numbered 5, after V lost 3 bases and J lost 0 bases. This CDR3 contains 16 residues. Germline values: CDR1 SGHNT, CDR2 YENEEA. CDR3 nucleotide sequence: TGTGCCAGCAGCTTGGGACAGGGCAGAATGAACACTGAAGCTTTCTTT. This gives the protein CASSLGQGRMNTEAFF.

This chain joins TRBV29-1 and TRBJ1-1, with D perhaps TRBD1 (6 bases). Trimming took off 6 bases at V and 5 bases at J, with 13 bases between the two ends. CDR1 SQVTM and CDR2 ANQGSEA come from the germline V gene. CDR3 length: 12 residues. The CDR3 DNA is TGCAGCGTGACAGGAAGCGGAACTGAAGCTTTCTTT. It yields the protein CSVTGSGTEAFF.

The chain joins TRBV15 to TRBJ2-7, with D possibly being TRBD2 (6 bases). The CDR3 is 14 amino acids. Germline-derived CDR1 and CDR2 are LNHNV and YYDKDF (reference sequence). Trimming pared 5 bases from V and 5 bases from J, leaving 16 bases between. This chain's CDR3 is CATSGGPGENEQYF. The CDR3 DNA reads as TGTGCCACCAGCGGCGGACCGGGAGAGAACGAGCAGTACTTC.

The chain combines TRBV28 with TRBJ1-1; no reliable D call. The germline V gene encodes CDR1 MDHEN and CDR2 SYDVKM. The CDR3 totals 15 residues. The V end was cut by 3 bases, the J end by 4 bases, with 15 bases between. CDR3 residues: CASSFIFPYSTEAFF. DNA for the CDR3: TGTGCCAGCAGTTTTATTTTCCCCTACAGCACTGAAGCTTTCTTT.

This chain links TRBV5-1 with TRBJ2-7; 13 positions match TRBD2. V shed 5 bases, J shed 5 bases, and the junction held 7 bases outside the gene matches. The CDR3 runs 15 residues. In germline, CDR1 is SGHRS, CDR2 YFSETQ. CDR3: CASRDPTSGRNEQYF. Written as DNA, the CDR3 is TGCGCCAGCAGGGACCCGACTAGCGGGAGGAACGAGCAGTACTTC. Full variable domain (remainder filled in from reference TRBV5-1 and TRBJ2-7): KAGVTQTPRYLIKTRGQQVTLSCSPISGHRSVSWYQQTPGQGLQFLFEYFSETQRNKGNFPGRFSGRQFSNSRSEMNVSTLELGDSALYLCASRDPTSGRNEQYFGPGTRLTVT.

V gene TRBV12-3 or TRBV12-4 combines with J gene TRBJ1-2; D not certain. This CDR3 contains 13 residues. Trimming cost V 4 bases and J 2 bases, with 8 bases left between them. CDR3: CASSYNLNYGYTF. CDR3 DNA sequence: TGTGCCAGCAGTTATAATTTAAACTATGGCTACACCTTC.

This clone was observed once. The J gene is TRBJ1-2, the V gene TRBV10-1, with 8 nucleotides matching TRBD1. The CDR3 runs 16 residues. V lost 6 bases, J lost 3 bases, and 12 bases stayed unmatched. The germline gives CDR1 WNHNN, CDR2 SYGVQD (reference sequence). The CDR3 reads CASSPLLGQGDYGYTF. CDR3 coding DNA: TGCGCCAGCAGCCCCCTCCTCGGACAGGGCGACTATGGCTACACCTTC.

This chain's CDR3 is CASSARGDGELFF. The DNA of the CDR3 is TGCGCCAGCAGTGCTCGCGGGGACGGGGAGCTGTTTTTT. The gene calls are TRBV10-2 and TRBJ2-2; D possibly corresponds to TRBD2 (6 bases). Germline CDR1 WSHSY, CDR2 SAAADI. The CDR3 sequence is 13 residues long. The ends were cut back, 4 bases at V and 7 bases at J, with 10 bases in the middle.

This chain connects TRBV6-5 to TRBJ2-5, with 8 bases that match TRBD2. Trimming cost V 4 bases and J 4 bases; bases outside gene matches: 8. Per the germline V gene, CDR1 is MNHEY and CDR2 is SVGAGI. The CDR3 spans 15 residues. The CDR3 nucleotides read TGTGCCAGCAGTTTCGGGGGGGCGGGGGCAGAGACCCAGTACTTC. This gives the protein CASSFGGAGAETQYF.

The chain links TRBV12-5 to TRBJ1-1; maybe TRBD1 (5 bases). CDR1 and CDR2 (germline): LGHNT, FRNRAP. V was cut by 4 bases and J by 8 bases, with 8 bases left in between. CDR3 length: 11 amino acids. The CDR3 DNA follows: TGTGCTAGTGGTTGGGACTTAGAAGCTTTCTTT. It is translated as CASGWDLEAFF.

The gene calls are TRBV11-3 and TRBJ1-1; D is undetermined. Looked up from germline, CDR1 is SGHNT and CDR2 is YENEEA. The length of the CDR3 is 13 residues. V was cut by 5 bases and J by 2 bases, with 9 bases left in between. CDR3 amino acids: CASSHPPNTEAFF. CDR3 coding DNA: TGTGCCAGCAGCCATCCCCCAAACACTGAAGCTTTCTTT.

As concerns this clone: One junction end does not reproduce the germline sequence, and a read error may be involved. The rearrangement joins TRBV7-7 to TRBJ2-1; D might be TRBD1 or TRBD2, each matching 5 bases. The CDR3 has 13 residues. Germline V gene sequence: CDR1 SSHAT, CDR2 FNYEAQ (reference sequence). In DNA, the CDR3 is TGTGCTAGCAGCGGCGGAAAGGGGAATGAGCAGTTCTTC. Its protein product is CASSGGKGNEQFF.